These T cell receptor beta chains were read from a single sample in a study of identical twins. TCRdb reprocessed the 5' RACE reads via MiXCR and lists one record per CDR3 protein. Here the sample spans 500,000 to 550,000 distinct CDR3 sequences, approximately 22% being singletons. These sequences were also reported in another study, on T cells expressing NK-cell markers.

Sequencing used CD4+ T cells sorted from blood. Source of these receptors: a woman aged 18-30 years in good health. Both conserved end residues are part of each CDR3. D genes are given only for firm matches. Where a row states a size, it is once, few, many or the class of an expanded clone; other rows omit it.

CDR3aa: CASLRGVRETQYF; CDR3nt: TGTGCCAGCTTACGAGGGGTTCGGGAGACCCAGTACTTC; d_gene: .; j_gene: TRBJ2-5; abundance: .; v_gene: TRBV18
CDR3aa: CASSPSGRGEQFF; CDR3nt: TGCGCCAGCAGCCCTAGCGGGAGAGGGGAGCAGTTCTTC; d_gene: TRBD2; j_gene: TRBJ2-1; abundance: few; v_gene: TRBV10-1
CDR3aa: CASSPHLWPNNEQFF; CDR3nt: TGTGCCAGCAGCCCTCACCTTTGGCCAAACAATGAGCAGTTCTTC; d_gene: .; j_gene: TRBJ2-1; abundance: .; v_gene: TRBV9
CDR3aa: CASSLHGGPYEQYF; CDR3nt: TGTGCCAGCAGCTTACACGGAGGGCCCTACGAGCAGTACTTC; d_gene: .; j_gene: TRBJ2-7; abundance: many; v_gene: TRBV2
CDR3aa: CSARVRTSGNYNEQFF; CDR3nt: TGCAGTGCTAGAGTCCGGACTAGCGGAAACTACAATGAGCAGTTCTTC; d_gene: TRBD2; j_gene: TRBJ2-1; abundance: .; v_gene: TRBV20-1
CDR3aa: CASLEHGTYNEQFF; CDR3nt: TGTGCCAGCCTGGAGCACGGGACATACAATGAGCAGTTCTTC; d_gene: .; j_gene: TRBJ2-1; abundance: .; v_gene: TRBV6-2/TRBV6-3
CDR3aa: CASSQGLAGVSSYNEQFF; CDR3nt: TGCGCCAGCAGCCAAGGTCTAGCGGGAGTGTCCTCCTACAATGAGCAGTTCTTC; d_gene: TRBD2; j_gene: TRBJ2-1; abundance: few; v_gene: TRBV4-3
CDR3aa: CASSFQGHTGELFF; CDR3nt: TGTGCCAGCAGTTTTCAGGGGCACACCGGGGAGCTGTTTTTT; d_gene: .; j_gene: TRBJ2-2; abundance: many; v_gene: TRBV12-3/TRBV12-4
CDR3aa: CASRSPGTGNEPLHF; CDR3nt: TGTGCCAGCAGGTCCCCCGGGACAGGGAACGAACCCCTCCACTTT; d_gene: TRBD1; j_gene: TRBJ1-6; abundance: few; v_gene: TRBV28
CDR3aa: CASWSGWAAGNEKLFF; CDR3nt: TGCGCCAGCTGGAGTGGTTGGGCAGCCGGAAATGAAAAACTGTTTTTT; d_gene: .; j_gene: TRBJ1-4; abundance: .; v_gene: TRBV5-1
CDR3aa: CASSQSDRYEQYF; CDR3nt: TGCGCCAGCAGCCAATCTGACAGATACGAGCAGTACTTC; d_gene: .; j_gene: TRBJ2-7; abundance: .; v_gene: TRBV4-3
CDR3aa: CASSRDRGQAFF; CDR3nt: TGCGCCAGCAGTAGGGACAGGGGGCAGGCTTTCTTT; d_gene: TRBD1; j_gene: TRBJ1-1; abundance: .; v_gene: TRBV10-2
CDR3aa: CSASGPDSPLHF; CDR3nt: TGCAGTGCTAGTGGACCCGACTCACCCCTCCACTTT; d_gene: .; j_gene: TRBJ1-6; abundance: .; v_gene: TRBV20-1
CDR3aa: CSASGTSGRARIDEQFF; CDR3nt: TGCAGTGCTAGTGGGACTAGCGGGAGGGCCCGTATAGATGAGCAGTTCTTC; d_gene: TRBD2; j_gene: TRBJ2-1; abundance: few; v_gene: TRBV20-1
CDR3aa: CASSSETSGPSYEQYF; CDR3nt: TGTGCCAGCAGTTCCGAGACTAGCGGGCCGTCCTACGAGCAGTACTTC; d_gene: TRBD2; j_gene: TRBJ2-7; abundance: once; v_gene: TRBV6-2/TRBV6-3
CDR3aa: CSVATTFHEQFF; CDR3nt: TGCAGCGTTGCCACTACCTTCCATGAGCAGTTCTTC; d_gene: .; j_gene: TRBJ2-1; abundance: few; v_gene: TRBV29-1
CDR3aa: CASSLAWGPSYEQYF; CDR3nt: TGCGCCAGCAGCTTGGCGTGGGGACCCTCCTACGAGCAGTACTTC; d_gene: .; j_gene: TRBJ2-7; abundance: .; v_gene: TRBV5-1
CDR3aa: CSARWRADTQYF; CDR3nt: TGCAGTGCTAGATGGCGTGCAGATACGCAGTATTTT; d_gene: .; j_gene: TRBJ2-3; abundance: .; v_gene: TRBV20-1
CDR3aa: CASSPGLGPTTQYF; CDR3nt: TGTGCCAGCAGCCCGGGACTAGGACCAACTACGCAGTATTTT; d_gene: TRBD2; j_gene: TRBJ2-3; abundance: .; v_gene: TRBV7-2
CDR3aa: CASSRPWTSVGNEQFF; CDR3nt: TGTGCCAGCAGCCGACCCTGGACTAGCGTGGGTAATGAGCAGTTCTTC; d_gene: TRBD2; j_gene: TRBJ2-1; abundance: few; v_gene: TRBV7-9
CDR3aa: CASRRGDYEQYF; CDR3nt: TGTGCCAGCAGACGGGGGGACTACGAGCAGTACTTC; d_gene: TRBD2; j_gene: TRBJ2-7; abundance: .; v_gene: TRBV6-5
CDR3aa: CASSLVSSGGETQYF; CDR3nt: TGCGCCAGCAGCTTGGTGTCTAGCGGGGGAGAGACCCAGTACTTC; d_gene: TRBD2; j_gene: TRBJ2-5; abundance: .; v_gene: TRBV5-1
CDR3aa: CASSSYQTGLGDTQYF; CDR3nt: TGTGCCAGCAGTTCGTACCAGACAGGGTTGGGTGATACGCAGTATTTT; d_gene: TRBD1; j_gene: TRBJ2-3; abundance: .; v_gene: TRBV28
CDR3aa: CATSRDLAGGLEQYF; CDR3nt: TGTGCCACCAGCAGAGATCTAGCGGGAGGACTCGAGCAGTACTTC; d_gene: TRBD2; j_gene: TRBJ2-7; abundance: few; v_gene: TRBV15